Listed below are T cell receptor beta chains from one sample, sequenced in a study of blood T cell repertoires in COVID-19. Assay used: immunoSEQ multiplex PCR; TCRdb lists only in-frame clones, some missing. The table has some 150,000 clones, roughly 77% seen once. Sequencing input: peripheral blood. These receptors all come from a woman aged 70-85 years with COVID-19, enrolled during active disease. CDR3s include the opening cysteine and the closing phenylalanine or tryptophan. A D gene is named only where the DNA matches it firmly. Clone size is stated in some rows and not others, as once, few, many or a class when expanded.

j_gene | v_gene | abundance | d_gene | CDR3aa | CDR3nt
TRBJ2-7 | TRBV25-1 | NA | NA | CASSKQGYEQYF | TGTGCCAGCAGTAAACAGGGCTACGAGCAGTACTTC
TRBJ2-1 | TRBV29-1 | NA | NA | CSVAARSSYNEQFF | TGCAGCGTTGCTGCTAGGAGCTCCTACAATGAGCAGTTCTTC
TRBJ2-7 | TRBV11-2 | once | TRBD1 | CASSLELGQGAYEQYF | TGTGCCAGCAGCTTAGAGCTGGGACAGGGGGCCTACGAGCAGTACTTC
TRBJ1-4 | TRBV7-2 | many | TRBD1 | CASSPRPGGNEKLFF | TGTGCCAGCAGCCCGCGGCCAGGGGGCAATGAAAAACTGTTTTTT
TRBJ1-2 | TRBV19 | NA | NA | CASSIYPGVYGYTF | TGTGCCAGTAGTATTTATCCAGGGGTCTATGGCTACACCTTC
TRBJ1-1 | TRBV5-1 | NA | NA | CASKAQGTGGNTEAFF | TGCGCCAGCAAAGCCCAGGGTACAGGCGGGAACACTGAAGCTTTCTTT
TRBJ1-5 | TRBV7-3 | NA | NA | CASSLRRGNQPQHF | TGTGCCAGCAGCTTAAGGCGGGGCAATCAGCCCCAGCATTTT
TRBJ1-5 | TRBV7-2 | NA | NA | CASSPSSNQPQHF | TGTGCCAGCAGCCCGTCTAGCAATCAGCCCCAGCATTTT
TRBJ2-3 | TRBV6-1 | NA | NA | CASSEAAGTDTQYF | TGTGCCAGCAGTGAAGCTGCGGGCACAGATACGCAGTATTTT
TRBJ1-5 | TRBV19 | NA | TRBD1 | CASSIGGGQYNQPQHF | TGTGCCAGTAGTATAGGAGGGGGACAGTACAATCAGCCCCAGCATTTT
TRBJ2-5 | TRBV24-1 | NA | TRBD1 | CATSDPRQGYYQETQYF | TGTGCCACCAGTGACCCTCGACAGGGTTATTATCAAGAGACCCAGTACTTC
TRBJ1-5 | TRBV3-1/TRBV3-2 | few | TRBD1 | CASSPGQGGGQPQHF | TGTGCCAGCAGCCCCGGACAGGGCGGCGGTCAGCCCCAGCATTTT
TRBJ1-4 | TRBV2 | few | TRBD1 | CASSPQGAGNEKLFF | TGTGCCAGCAGTCCACAGGGGGCGGGTAATGAAAAACTGTTTTTT
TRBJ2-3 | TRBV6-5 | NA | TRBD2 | CATRRTSGGADTQYF | TGTGCCACCAGAAGGACTAGCGGGGGGGCAGATACGCAGTATTTT
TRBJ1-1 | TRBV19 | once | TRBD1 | CASSIPDRGPNTEAFF | TGTGCCAGTAGTATCCCCGACAGGGGGCCGAACACTGAAGCTTTCTTT
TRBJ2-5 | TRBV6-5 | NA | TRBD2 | CATTPLAGVQETQYF | TGTGCCACTACCCCCCTAGCGGGGGTGCAAGAGACCCAGTACTTC
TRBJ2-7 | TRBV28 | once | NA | CASTQTGPSGEQYF | TGTGCCAGCACCCAGACAGGTCCCTCTGGGGAGCAGTACTTC
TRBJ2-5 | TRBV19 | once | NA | CASSDQGWETQYF | TGTGCCAGTAGTGATCAGGGGTGGGAGACCCAGTACTTC
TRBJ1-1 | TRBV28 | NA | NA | CASLTPGNRAFF | TGTGCCAGCCTTACCCCAGGGAATCGGGCTTTCTTT
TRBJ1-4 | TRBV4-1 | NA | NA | CASSQGDSRLTSATNEKLFF | TGCGCCAGCAGCCAAGGAGACAGTCGCCTTACCTCTGCAACTAATGAAAAACTGTTTTTT
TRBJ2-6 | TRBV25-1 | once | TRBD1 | CADRAERGANVLTF | TGTGCGGACAGGGCGGAGCGGGGGGCCAACGTCCTGACTTTC
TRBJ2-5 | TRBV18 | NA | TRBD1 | CASSRQGGDQETQYF | TGTGCCAGCTCGCGACAGGGGGGCGACCAAGAGACCCAGTACTTC
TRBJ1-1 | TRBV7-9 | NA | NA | CASSLAWTPNTEAFF | TGTGCCAGCAGCTTAGCGTGGACACCGAACACTGAAGCTTTCTTT
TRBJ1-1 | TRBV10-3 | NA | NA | CAITSRDTEAFF | TGTGCCATCACCTCCCGTGACACTGAAGCTTTCTTT
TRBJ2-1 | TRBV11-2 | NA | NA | CASSLEGAGGQFF | TGTGCCAGCAGCTTAGAAGGAGCCGGGGGGCAGTTCTTC
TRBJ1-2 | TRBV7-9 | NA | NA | CASRLNRDRYTF | TGTGCCAGCAGGCTTAACAGGGATCGCTACACCTTC
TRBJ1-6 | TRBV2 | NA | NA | CASSDVRESPLHF | TGTGCCAGCAGTGACGTACGGGAATCACCCCTCCACTTT
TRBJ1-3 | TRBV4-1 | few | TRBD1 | CASSLDRGGNTIYF | TGCGCCAGCAGCCTAGACAGGGGTGGAAACACCATATATTTT
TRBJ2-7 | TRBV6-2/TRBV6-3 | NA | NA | CASSYSSRTVSYEQYF | TGTGCCAGCAGTTACTCGTCTCGTACAGTCTCCTACGAGCAGTACTTC
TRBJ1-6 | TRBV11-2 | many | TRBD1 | CASSLEPGGSSPLHF | TGTGCCAGCAGCTTAGAGCCAGGGGGGTCTTCACCCCTCCACTTT
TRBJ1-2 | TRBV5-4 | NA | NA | CASGSWGGSAGYTF | TGTGCCAGCGGCTCTTGGGGGGGATCGGCTGGCTACACCTTC
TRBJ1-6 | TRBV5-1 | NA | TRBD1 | CASQRTGIDSPLHF | TGCGCCAGCCAACGGACAGGGATAGATTCACCCCTCCACTTT
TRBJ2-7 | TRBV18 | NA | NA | CASSPQNTGNYEQYF | TGTGCCAGCTCACCACAAAACACAGGGAATTACGAGCAGTACTTC
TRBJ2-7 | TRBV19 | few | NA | CASSPRRTPPYEQYF | TGTGCCAGTAGTCCTCGCCGGACACCTCCCTACGAGCAGTACTTC
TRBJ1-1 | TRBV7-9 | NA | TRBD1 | CASSFGTGNTEAFF | TGTGCCAGCAGCTTCGGGACAGGGAACACTGAAGCTTTCTTT
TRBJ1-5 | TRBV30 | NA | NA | CACAGGSNQPQHF | TGTGCCTGCGCGGGCGGGAGCAATCAGCCCCAGCATTTT
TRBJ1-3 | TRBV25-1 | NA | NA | CASSDGGWNTIYF | TGTGCCAGCAGTGATGGAGGCTGGAACACCATATATTTT
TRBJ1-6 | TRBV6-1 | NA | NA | CASSEATGRAPLHF | TGTGCCAGCAGTGAAGCGACAGGCAGGGCACCCCTCCACTTT
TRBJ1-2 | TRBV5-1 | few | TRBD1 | CASSLGDRNYGYTF | TGCGCCAGCAGCTTGGGGGACAGGAACTATGGCTACACCTTC
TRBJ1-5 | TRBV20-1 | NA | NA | CSASASYSNQPQHF | TGCAGTGCTAGTGCCTCCTATAGCAATCAGCCCCAGCATTTT
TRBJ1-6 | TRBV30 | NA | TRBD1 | CAWRAMGQPSSYNSPLHF | TGTGCCTGGAGGGCAATGGGACAGCCGAGCTCCTATAATTCACCCCTCCACTTT
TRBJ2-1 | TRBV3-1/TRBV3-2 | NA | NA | CASSQFSTGHNEQFF | TGTGCCAGCAGCCAATTTTCAACAGGCCACAATGAGCAGTTCTTC
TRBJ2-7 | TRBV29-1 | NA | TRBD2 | CSVGTRRSYEQYF | TGCAGCGTCGGGACTAGACGCTCCTACGAGCAGTACTTC
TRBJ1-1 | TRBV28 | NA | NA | CASSEAGVGTEAFF | TGTGCCAGCAGTGAAGCGGGGGTCGGCACTGAAGCTTTCTTT
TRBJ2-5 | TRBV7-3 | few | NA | CASSLEVQETQYF | TGTGCCAGCAGCTTAGAGGTCCAAGAGACCCAGTACTTC
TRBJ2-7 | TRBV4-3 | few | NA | CASSQDTGTPYEQYF | TGCGCCAGCAGCCAAGATACAGGGACCCCCTACGAGCAGTACTTC
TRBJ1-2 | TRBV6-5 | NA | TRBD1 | CASSNQNPGQYGYTF | TGTGCCAGCAGCAACCAGAACCCGGGACAGTATGGCTACACCTTC
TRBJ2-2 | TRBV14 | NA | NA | CASSRKGGGELFF | TGTGCCAGCAGCCGGAAAGGGGGCGGGGAGCTGTTTTTT
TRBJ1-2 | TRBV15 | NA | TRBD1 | CATSRAETGDGYTF | TGTGCCACCAGCAGAGCTGAGACAGGGGATGGCTACACCTTC
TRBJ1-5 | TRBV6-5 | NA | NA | CASSSPGGYSNQPQHF | TGTGCCAGCAGTTCCCCGGGGGGGTATAGCAATCAGCCCCAGCATTTT
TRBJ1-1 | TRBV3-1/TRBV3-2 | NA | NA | CASSQGGEAFF | TGTGCCAGCAGCCAGGGGGGGGAAGCTTTCTTT
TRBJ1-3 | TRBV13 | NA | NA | CASGRETGNTIYF | TGTGCCAGCGGACGGGAAACTGGAAACACCATATATTTT
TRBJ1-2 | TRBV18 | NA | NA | CASSPGGTFLGGYTF | TGTGCCAGCTCACCCGGAGGGACGTTCTTGGGCGGCTACACCTTC
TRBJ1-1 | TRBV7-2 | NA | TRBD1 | CASSSGQATEAFF | TGTGCCAGCAGCTCGGGACAGGCTACTGAAGCTTTCTTT
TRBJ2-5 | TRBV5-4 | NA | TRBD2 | CASSPGTSGVQETQYF | TGTGCCAGCAGCCCGGGGACTAGCGGGGTACAAGAGACCCAGTACTTC
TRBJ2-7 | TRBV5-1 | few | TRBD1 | CASSLGTGGYEQYF | TGCGCCAGCAGCCTAGGGACAGGGGGCTACGAGCAGTACTTC